Below, one TCR beta chain is given with its context. Other nucleotide sequences from this sample produce the same CDR3. Clones were sequenced by immunoSEQ multiplex PCR, and TCRdb holds only the in-frame ones, with some missing. The sample has roughly 370,000 clones; 90% are singletons. This sample was taken from a study of control samples from healthy donors and cancer patients. V lost 0 bases and J 0 bases, leaving 6 bases between the germline ends. This CDR3 is 14 amino acids long. Germline V CDR1 and CDR2: SGHDT, YYEEEE. This clonotype was sampled from a man aged 35 to 55 with head and neck cancer. The genes are TRBV5-6 and TRBJ1-1; D ambiguous. Material: PBMCs. The CDR3: CASSLGRLNTEAFF. Written as DNA, the CDR3 is TGTGCCAGCAGCTTGGGACGGCTGAACACTGAAGCTTTCTTT.